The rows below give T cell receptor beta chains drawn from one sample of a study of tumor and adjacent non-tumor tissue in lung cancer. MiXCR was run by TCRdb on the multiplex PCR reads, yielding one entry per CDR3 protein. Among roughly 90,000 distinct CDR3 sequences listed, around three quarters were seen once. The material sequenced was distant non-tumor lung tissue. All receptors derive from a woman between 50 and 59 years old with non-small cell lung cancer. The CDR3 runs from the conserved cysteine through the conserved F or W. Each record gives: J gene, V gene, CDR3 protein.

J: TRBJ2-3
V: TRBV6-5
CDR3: CVNSYSTRDSPRTTDTQYF

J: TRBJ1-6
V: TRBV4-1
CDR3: CASSHGSGDSPLHF

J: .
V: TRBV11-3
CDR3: CANSSGTTNEQYF

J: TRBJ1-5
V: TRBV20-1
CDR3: CSARDLPGRRGKQPQHF

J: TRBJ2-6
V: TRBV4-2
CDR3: CASGLSRYGANVLTF

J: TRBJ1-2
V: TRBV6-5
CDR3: CASSYSIGGGGYTF

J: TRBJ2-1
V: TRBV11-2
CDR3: CASRLEAVNEQFF

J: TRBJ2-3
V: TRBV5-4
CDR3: CASSPPTADAQYF

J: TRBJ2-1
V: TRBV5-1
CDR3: CASSSEPGTSLYNEQFF

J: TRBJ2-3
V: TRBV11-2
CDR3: CARDLGPPGDHTQYF

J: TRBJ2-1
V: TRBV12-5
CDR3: CASGLFGGTYNEQFF

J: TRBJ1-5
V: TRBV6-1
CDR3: CASRDRVHQPQHF

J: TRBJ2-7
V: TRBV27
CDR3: CASSPLGGLGEQYF

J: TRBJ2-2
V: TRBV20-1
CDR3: CSARLAGDTRELLF

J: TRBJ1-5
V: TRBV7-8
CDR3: CASTQDGSHPQHF

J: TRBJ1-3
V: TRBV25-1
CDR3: CASSDRVGSTIYF

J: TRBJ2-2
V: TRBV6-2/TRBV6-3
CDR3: CASSSLRQTPGEPFF

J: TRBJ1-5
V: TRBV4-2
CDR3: CGSSQDLTSNQPHHF

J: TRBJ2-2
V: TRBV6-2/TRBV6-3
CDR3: CTRKRYLAGVANTGELFF

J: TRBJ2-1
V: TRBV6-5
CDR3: CASSYELLADYNGQFF

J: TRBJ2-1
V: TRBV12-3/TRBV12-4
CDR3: CASNLSVAGRNEQFF